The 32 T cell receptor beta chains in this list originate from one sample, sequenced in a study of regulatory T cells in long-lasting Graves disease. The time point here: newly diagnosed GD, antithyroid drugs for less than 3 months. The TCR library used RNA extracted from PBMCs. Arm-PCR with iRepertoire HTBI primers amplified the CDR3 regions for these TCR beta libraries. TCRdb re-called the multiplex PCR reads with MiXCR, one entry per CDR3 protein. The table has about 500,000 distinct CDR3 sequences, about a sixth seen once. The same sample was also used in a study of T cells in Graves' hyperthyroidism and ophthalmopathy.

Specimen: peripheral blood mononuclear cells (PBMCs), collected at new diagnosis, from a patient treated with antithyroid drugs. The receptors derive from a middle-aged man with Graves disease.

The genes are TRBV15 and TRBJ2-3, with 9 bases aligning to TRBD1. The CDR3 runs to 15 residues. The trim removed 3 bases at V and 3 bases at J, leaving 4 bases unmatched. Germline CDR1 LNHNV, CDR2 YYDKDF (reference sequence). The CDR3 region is CATSRRQGGTDTQYF. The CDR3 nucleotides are TGTGCCACCAGCAGGCGACAGGGGGGGACAGATACGCAGTATTTT.

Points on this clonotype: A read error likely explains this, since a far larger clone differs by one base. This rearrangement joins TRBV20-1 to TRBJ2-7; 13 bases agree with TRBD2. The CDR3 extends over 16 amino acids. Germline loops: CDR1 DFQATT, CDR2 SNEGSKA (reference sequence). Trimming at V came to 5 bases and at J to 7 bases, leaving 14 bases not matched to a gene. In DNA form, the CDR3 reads TGCAGTGCTTTCGGACTAGCGGGAGTAGAGGGCAATGAGCAGTACTTC. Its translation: CSAFGLAGVEGNEQYF.

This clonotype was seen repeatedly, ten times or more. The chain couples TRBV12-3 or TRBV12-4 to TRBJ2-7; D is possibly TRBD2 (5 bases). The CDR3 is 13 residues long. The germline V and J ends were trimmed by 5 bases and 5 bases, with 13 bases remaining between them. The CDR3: CASSPTQRDEQYF. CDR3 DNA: TGTGCCAGCAGTCCTACCCAGAGGGACGAGCAGTACTTC.

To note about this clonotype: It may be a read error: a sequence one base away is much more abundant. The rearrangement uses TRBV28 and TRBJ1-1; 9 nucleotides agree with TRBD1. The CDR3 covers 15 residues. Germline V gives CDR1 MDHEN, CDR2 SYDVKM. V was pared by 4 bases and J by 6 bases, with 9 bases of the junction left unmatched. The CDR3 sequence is CASSYLTGGVAEAFF. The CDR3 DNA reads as TGTGCCAGCAGTTATCTGACAGGGGGAGTCGCTGAAGCTTTCTTT.

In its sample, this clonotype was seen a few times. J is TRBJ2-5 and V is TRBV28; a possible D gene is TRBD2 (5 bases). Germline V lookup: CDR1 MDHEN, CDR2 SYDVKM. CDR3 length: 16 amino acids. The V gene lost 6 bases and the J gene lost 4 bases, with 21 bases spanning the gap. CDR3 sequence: CASRGRSFGIRETQYF. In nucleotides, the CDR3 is TGTGCCAGCAGGGGGAGAAGTTTCGGTATCCGAGAGACCCAGTACTTC.

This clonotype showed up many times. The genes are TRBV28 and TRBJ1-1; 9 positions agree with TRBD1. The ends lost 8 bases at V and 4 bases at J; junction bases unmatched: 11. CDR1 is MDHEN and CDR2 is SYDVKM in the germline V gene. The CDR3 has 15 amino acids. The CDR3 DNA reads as TGTGCCAGCGGACAACAGGGGGCTGCGGGCACTGAAGCTTTCTTT. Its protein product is CASGQQGAAGTEAFF.

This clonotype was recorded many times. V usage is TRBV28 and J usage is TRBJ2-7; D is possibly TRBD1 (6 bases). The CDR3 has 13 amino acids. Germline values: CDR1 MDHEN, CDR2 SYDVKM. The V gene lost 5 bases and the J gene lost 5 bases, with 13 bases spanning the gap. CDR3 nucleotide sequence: TGTGCCAGCAGTCTTACAGGGATCGACGAGCAGTACTTC. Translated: CASSLTGIDEQYF.

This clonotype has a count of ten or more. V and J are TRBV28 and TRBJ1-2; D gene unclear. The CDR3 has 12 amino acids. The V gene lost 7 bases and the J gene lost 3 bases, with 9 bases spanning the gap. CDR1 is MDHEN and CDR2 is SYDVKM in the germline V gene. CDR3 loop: CASTPSHYGYTF. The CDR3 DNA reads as TGTGCCAGCACCCCCTCACACTATGGCTACACCTTC.

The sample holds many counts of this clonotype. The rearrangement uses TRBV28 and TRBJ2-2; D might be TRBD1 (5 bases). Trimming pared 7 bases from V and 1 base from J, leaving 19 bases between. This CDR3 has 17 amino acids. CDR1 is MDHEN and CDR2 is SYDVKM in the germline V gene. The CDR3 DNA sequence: TGTGCCAGCACCTCGAGCCCGACAGTCCTGAACACCGGGGAGCTGTTTTTT. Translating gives CASTSSPTVLNTGELFF.

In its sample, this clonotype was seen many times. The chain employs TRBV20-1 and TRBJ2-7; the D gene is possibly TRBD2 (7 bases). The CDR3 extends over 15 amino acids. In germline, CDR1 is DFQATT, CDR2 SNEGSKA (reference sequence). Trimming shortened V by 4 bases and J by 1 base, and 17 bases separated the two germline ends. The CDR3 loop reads CSAIGARGRSYEQYF. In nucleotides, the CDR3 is TGCAGTGCTATAGGGGCGCGGGGGCGATCCTACGAGCAGTACTTC.

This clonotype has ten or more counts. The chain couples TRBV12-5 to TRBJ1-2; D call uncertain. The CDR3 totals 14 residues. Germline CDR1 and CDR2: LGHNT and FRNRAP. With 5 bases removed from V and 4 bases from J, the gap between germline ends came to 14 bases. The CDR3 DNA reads TGTGCTAGTGGTCCCTCGGTAGGATTCTATGGCTACACCTTC. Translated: CASGPSVGFYGYTF. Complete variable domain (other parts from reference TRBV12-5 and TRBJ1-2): DARVTQTPRHKVTEMGQEVTMRCQPILGHNTVFWYRQTMMQGLELLAYFRNRAPLDDSGMPKDRFSAEMPDATLATLKIQPSEPRDSAVYFCASGPSVGFYGYTFGSGTRLTVV.

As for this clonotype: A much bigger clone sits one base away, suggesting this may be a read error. The CDR3 bases are TGTGCCAGCAGGCGCGGACAGAGGGCTGGACAGCCCCAGCATTTT. Protein: CASRRGQRAGQPQHF. The chain has TRBV2 and TRBJ1-5, with a weak D call TRBD1 (6 bases). The CDR3 loop spans 15 amino acids. The germline CDR1 and CDR2 sequences are SNHLY and FYNNEI. Trimming took 6 bases from V and 7 from J, leaving 19 bases between them.

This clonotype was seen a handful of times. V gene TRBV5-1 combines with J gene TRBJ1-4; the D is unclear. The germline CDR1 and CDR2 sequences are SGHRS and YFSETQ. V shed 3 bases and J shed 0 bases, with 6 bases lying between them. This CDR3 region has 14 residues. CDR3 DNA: TGCGCCAGCAGCTCACAGTCAACTAATGAAAAACTGTTTTTT. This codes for CASSSQSTNEKLFF.

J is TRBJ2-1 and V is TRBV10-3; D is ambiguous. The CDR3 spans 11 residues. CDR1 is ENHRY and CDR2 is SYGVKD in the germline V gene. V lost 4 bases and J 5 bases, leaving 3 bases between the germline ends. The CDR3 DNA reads TGTGCCATCAGTGGGGACAATGAGCAGTTCTTC. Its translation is CAISGDNEQFF.

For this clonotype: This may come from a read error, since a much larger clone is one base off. CDR3 DNA: TGCAGTACTAGAGAAAGCAGGGGTGGCAATCAGCCCCAGCATTTT. Amino acids: CSTRESRGGNQPQHF. This chain joins TRBV20-1 and TRBJ1-5; D might be TRBD1 (6 bases). This CDR3 comprises 15 residues. Germline values: CDR1 DFQATT, CDR2 SNEGSKA (reference sequence).

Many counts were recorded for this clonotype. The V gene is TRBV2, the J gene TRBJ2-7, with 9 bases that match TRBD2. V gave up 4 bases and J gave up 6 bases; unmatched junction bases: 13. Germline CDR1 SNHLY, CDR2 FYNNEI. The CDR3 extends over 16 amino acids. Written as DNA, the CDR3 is TGTGCCAGCAGTGCGCTACAGGGGACTAGCACCTCCGAGCAGTACTTC. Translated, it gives CASSALQGTSTSEQYF.

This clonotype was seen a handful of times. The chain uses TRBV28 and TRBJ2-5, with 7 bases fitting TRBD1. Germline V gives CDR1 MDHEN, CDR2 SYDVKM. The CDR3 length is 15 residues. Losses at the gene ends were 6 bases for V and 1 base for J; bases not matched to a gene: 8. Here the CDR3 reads CASRLGTEFQETQYF. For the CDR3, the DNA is TGTGCCAGCAGACTAGGGACAGAATTCCAAGAGACCCAGTACTTC.

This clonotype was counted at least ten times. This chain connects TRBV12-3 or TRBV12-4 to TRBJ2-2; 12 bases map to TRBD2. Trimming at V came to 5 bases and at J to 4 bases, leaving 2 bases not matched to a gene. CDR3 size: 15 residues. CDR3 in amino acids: CASSRTSGTTGELFF. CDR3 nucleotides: TGTGCCAGCAGTCGGACTAGCGGGACCACCGGGGAGCTGTTTTTT.

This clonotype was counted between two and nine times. CDR3 DNA sequence: TGTGCCAGCAGTAATAGCGGGACGGCCTACGAGCAGTACTTC. The encoded protein is CASSNSGTAYEQYF. The gene calls are TRBV6-1 and TRBJ2-7, with 8 bases fitting TRBD2. Germline V gene sequence: CDR1 MNHNS, CDR2 SASEGT. The length of the CDR3 is 14 residues. The junction had 5 bases not matched to a gene; V was cut back by 5 bases and J by 2 bases.

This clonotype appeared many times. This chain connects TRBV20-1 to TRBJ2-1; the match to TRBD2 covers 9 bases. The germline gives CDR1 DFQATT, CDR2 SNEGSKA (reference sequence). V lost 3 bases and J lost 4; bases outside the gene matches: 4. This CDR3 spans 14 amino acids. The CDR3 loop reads CSARGLADYNEQFF. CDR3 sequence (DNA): TGCAGTGCTAGGGGACTAGCAGATTACAATGAGCAGTTCTTC.

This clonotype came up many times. DNA of the CDR3: TGCAGTGCTAGAGATACAGGGGGAGTGGGCATTCAGTACTTC. Its translation is CSARDTGGVGIQYF. V and J are TRBV20-1 and TRBJ2-4; TRBD1 agrees at 8 bases. This CDR3 contains 14 residues. The ends lost 0 bases at V and 9 bases at J; junction bases unmatched: 7. Germline V lookup: CDR1 DFQATT, CDR2 SNEGSKA (reference sequence).

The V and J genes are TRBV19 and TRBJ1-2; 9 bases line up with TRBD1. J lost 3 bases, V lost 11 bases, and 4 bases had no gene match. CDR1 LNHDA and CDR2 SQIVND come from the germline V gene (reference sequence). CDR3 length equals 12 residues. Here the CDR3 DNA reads TGTGCCGGTCGGGACAGGGACTATGGCTACACCTTC. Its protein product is CAGRDRDYGYTF.

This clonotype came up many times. CDR3 residues: CASSKRTSFVDTQYF. DNA of the CDR3: TGTGCCAGCAGTAAAAGGACTAGTTTCGTAGATACGCAGTATTTT. This chain links TRBV12-3 or TRBV12-4 with TRBJ2-3; 7 bases align to TRBD2. The V segment lost 5 bases and the J segment 5 bases; nucleotides outside the gene matches: 10. CDR3 length: 15 residues.

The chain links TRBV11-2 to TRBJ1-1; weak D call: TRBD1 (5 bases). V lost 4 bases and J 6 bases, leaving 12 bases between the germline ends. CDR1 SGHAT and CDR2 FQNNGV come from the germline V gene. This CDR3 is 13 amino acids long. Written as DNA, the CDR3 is TGTGCCAGCAGCTGGGGCTCGGGCCCTGAAGCTTTCTTT. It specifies CASSWGSGPEAFF.

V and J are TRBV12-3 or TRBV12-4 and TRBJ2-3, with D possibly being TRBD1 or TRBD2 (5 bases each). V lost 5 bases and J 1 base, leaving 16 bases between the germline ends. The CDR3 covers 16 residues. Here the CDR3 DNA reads TGTGCCAGCAGTCCTGGGGGAGTGGGCGGCACAGATACGCAGTATTTT. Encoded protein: CASSPGGVGGTDTQYF.

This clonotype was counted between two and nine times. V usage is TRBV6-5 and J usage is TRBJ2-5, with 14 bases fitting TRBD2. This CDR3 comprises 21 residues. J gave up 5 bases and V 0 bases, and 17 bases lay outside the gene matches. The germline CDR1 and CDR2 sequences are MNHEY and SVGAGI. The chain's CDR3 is CASSYSYRSGTSGRDGETQYF. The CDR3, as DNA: TGTGCCAGCAGTTACTCTTACAGGTCCGGGACTAGCGGGAGAGATGGGGAGACCCAGTACTTC.

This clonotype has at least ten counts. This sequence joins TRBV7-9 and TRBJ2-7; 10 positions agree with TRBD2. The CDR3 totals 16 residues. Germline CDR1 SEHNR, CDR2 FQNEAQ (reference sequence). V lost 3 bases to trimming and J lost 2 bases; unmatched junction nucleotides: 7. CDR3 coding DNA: TGTGCCAGCAGCTTTTTGATAGCGGGAGGCACCTACGAGCAGTACTTC. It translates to CASSFLIAGGTYEQYF.

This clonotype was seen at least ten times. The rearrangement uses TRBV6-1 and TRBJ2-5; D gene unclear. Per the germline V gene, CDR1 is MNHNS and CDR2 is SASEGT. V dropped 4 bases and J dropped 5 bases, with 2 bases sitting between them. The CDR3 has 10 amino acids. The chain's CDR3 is CASSVETQYF. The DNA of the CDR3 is TGTGCCAGCAGTGTCGAGACCCAGTACTTC.

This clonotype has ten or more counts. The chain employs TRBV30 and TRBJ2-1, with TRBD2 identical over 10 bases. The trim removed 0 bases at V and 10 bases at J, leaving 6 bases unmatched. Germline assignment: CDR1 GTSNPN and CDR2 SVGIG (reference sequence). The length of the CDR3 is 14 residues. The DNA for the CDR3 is TGTGCCTGGAGTGTACGGCCTAGCGGGAGAGAGCAGTTCTTC. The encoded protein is CAWSVRPSGREQFF.

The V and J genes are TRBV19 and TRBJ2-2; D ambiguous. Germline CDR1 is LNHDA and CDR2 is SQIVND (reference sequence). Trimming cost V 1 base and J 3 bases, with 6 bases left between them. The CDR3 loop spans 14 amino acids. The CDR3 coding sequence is TGTGCCAGTAGTATAGTGGGTTACACCGGGGAGCTGTTTTTT. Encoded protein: CASSIVGYTGELFF.

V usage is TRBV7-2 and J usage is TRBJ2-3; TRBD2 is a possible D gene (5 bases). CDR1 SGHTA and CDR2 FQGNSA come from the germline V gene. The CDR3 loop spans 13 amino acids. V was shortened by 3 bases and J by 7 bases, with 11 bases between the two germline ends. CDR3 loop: CASSFGAANTQYF. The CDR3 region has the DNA TGTGCCAGCAGCTTTGGAGCGGCGAATACGCAGTATTTT. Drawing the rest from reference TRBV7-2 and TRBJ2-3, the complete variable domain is GAGVSQSPSNKVTEKGKDVELRCDPISGHTALYWYRQSLGQGLEFLIYFQGNSAPDKSGLPSDRFSAERTGGSVSTLTIQRTQQEDSAVYLCASSFGAANTQYFGPGTRLTVL.

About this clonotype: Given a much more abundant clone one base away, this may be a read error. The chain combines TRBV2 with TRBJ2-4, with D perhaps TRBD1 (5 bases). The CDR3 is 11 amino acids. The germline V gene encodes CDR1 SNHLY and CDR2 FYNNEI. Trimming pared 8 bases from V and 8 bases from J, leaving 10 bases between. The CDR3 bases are TGTGCCAGCCGACCCAGGGACATTCAGTACTTC. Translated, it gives CASRPRDIQYF.